These 21 T cell receptor beta chains share one sample of origin, sequenced in a study of control samples from healthy donors and cancer patients. The assay was immunoSEQ multiplex PCR, and TCRdb's table has in-frame clones only and misses some. Among about 94,000 clones listed, 90% were seen once. Sequencing input: blood. Receptors were obtained from a woman aged 18-30 years in good health.

This chain joins TRBV5-6 and TRBJ2-7; D tentatively fits TRBD1 or TRBD2 (5 bases each). The CDR3 extends over 14 amino acids. Germline V gene data show CDR1 as SGHDT and CDR2 as YYEEEE. The V end lost 1 base, the J end lost 1 base, and 9 bases lay between the germline ends. The CDR3 sequence is CASSLHGGSYEQYF. The DNA of the CDR3 is TGTGCCAGCAGCTTGCATGGGGGATCCTACGAGCAGTACTTC. Combining the CDR3 with reference TRBV5-6 and TRBJ2-7 gives the whole variable domain DAGVTQSPTHLIKTRGQQVTLRCSPKSGHDTVSWYQQALGQGPQFIFQYYEEEERQRGNFPDRFSGHQFPNYSSELNVNALLLGDSALYLCASSLHGGSYEQYFGPGTRLTVT.

The count of this clone is one. The J gene is TRBJ2-3, the V gene TRBV7-3; no firm D call. V was pared by 2 bases and J by 3 bases, with 3 bases between. This CDR3 is built from 12 residues. CDR1 is SGHTA and CDR2 is FQGTGA in the germline V gene. Here the CDR3 DNA reads TGTGCCAGCAGCTTAGGTACAGATACGCAGTATTTT. Protein: CASSLGTDTQYF.

The chain recombines TRBV20-1 with TRBJ1-1; D uncertain. Germline assignment: CDR1 DFQATT and CDR2 SNEGSKA (reference sequence). This CDR3 is built from 10 residues. V was pared by 4 bases and J by 6 bases, with 6 bases between. The CDR3 nucleotides read TGCAGTGCTAACGGGGCTGAAGCTTTCTTT. Its protein is CSANGAEAFF.

For this clone: This sample includes further DNA sequences coding for the same CDR3. The chain is built from TRBV12-3 or TRBV12-4 and TRBJ1-5; no definite D call. Trimming pared 2 bases from V and 6 bases from J, leaving 2 bases between. The CDR3 extends over 11 amino acids. CDR3 sequence reads: CASSLSQPQHF. The CDR3 DNA reads as TGTGCCAGCAGTTTAAGTCAGCCCCAGCATTTT.

This chain links TRBV18 with TRBJ2-6, with D hard to call. The CDR3 extends over 16 amino acids. V gave up 0 bases and J gave up 3 bases, with 9 bases separating them. Germline-derived CDR1 and CDR2 are KGHSH and LQKENI. Here the CDR3 DNA reads TGTGCCAGCTCACCACCGGGCGCATTTGGGGCCAACGTCCTGACTTTC. This codes for CASSPPGAFGANVLTF.

With respect to this clone: One end of the junction fails to match germline, which may point to a read error. The V and J genes are TRBV18 and TRBJ2-7, with D perhaps TRBD1 (6 bases). Looked up from germline, CDR1 is KGHSH and CDR2 is LQKENI. The CDR3 is made up of 13 amino acids. The CDR3 here is CASSPQGAYEQYF. CDR3 nucleotides: TGTGCCAGCTCCCCACAGGGAGCCTACGAGCAGTACTTC.

The V gene is TRBV24-1, the J gene TRBJ2-5; 10 positions match TRBD2. V lost 4 bases, J lost 9 bases, and 10 bases stayed unmatched. Germline CDR1 KGHDR, CDR2 SFDVKD. The CDR3 is made up of 15 amino acids. CDR3 DNA: TGTGCCACCAGTGAACATGGGACTAGCGCGGCCCCCCAGTACTTC. Residues: CATSEHGTSAAPQYF.

This clone was found a few times. V and J are TRBV14 and TRBJ2-7; no clear D gene. Trimming took off 3 bases at V and 3 bases at J, with 3 bases between the two ends. CDR1 and CDR2 from the germline V gene are SGHDN and FVKESK. This CDR3 comprises 11 residues. CDR3 in DNA: TGTGCCAGCAGCCACAGCTACGAGCAGTACTTC. Translation gives CASSHSYEQYF.

This chain joins TRBV3-1 (or the pseudogene TRBV3-2) and TRBJ1-3, with D possibly TRBD1 on 5 matching bases. The CDR3 consists of 14 residues. Trimming cost V 7 bases and J 0 bases, with 10 bases left between them. Germline V gene data show CDR1 as LGHDT and CDR2 as YNNKEL (reference sequence). CDR3 in amino acids: CASKEGPSGNTIYF. CDR3 in DNA: TGTGCCAGCAAGGAGGGACCCTCTGGAAACACCATATATTTT.

In this sample, this clone turned up once. The chain carries TRBV5-6 and TRBJ2-7, with 8 positions matching TRBD1. The germline CDR1 and CDR2 sequences are SGHDT and YYEEEE. The ends lost 4 bases at V and 4 bases at J; junction bases unmatched: 7. This CDR3 comprises 14 residues. The CDR3 here is CASSQTGETYEQYF. CDR3 nucleotide sequence: TGTGCCAGCAGCCAGACAGGGGAGACATACGAGCAGTACTTC.

This sequence joins TRBV3-1 (or the pseudogene TRBV3-2) and TRBJ1-1, with 7 bases aligning to TRBD1. The CDR3 loop spans 14 amino acids. Germline V CDR1 and CDR2: LGHDT, YNNKEL (reference sequence). V shed 2 bases and J 4 bases; nucleotides not matched to a gene: 4. CDR3 amino acids: CASSQSTGPTEAFF. The CDR3, as DNA: TGTGCCAGCAGCCAATCGACAGGGCCCACTGAAGCTTTCTTT.

CDR3 nucleotide sequence: TGTGCCAGCAGCCTATCAGGATACATAGCACTTGACAGGGAAGGGGTGTCCGGGGAGCTGTTTTTT. As protein: CASSLSGYIALDREGVSGELFF. The chain employs TRBV27 and TRBJ2-2; 7 bases are a match to TRBD1. Germline V gene lookup returns CDR1 MNHEY and CDR2 SMNVEV (reference sequence). V was clipped by 6 bases and J by 6 bases; unmatched bases: 31. CDR3 length: 22 amino acids.

The CDR3 reads CASSLGPGGLNEQYF. CDR3 sequence (DNA): TGCGCCAGCAGCTTGGGGCCGGGGGGTCTTAACGAGCAGTACTTC. The V gene is TRBV5-1, the J gene TRBJ2-7; 7 bases map to TRBD2. With V trimmed by 0 bases and J by 5 bases, 8 bases remained unmatched. The CDR3 runs 15 residues. CDR1 and CDR2 from the germline V gene are SGHRS and YFSETQ.

The genes are TRBV5-5 and TRBJ1-5; D unresolved. V was trimmed by 0 bases and J by 3 bases, leaving 7 bases between them. The germline V gene encodes CDR1 SGHKS and CDR2 YYEKEE (reference sequence). The CDR3 length is 14 residues. CDR3 bases: TGTGCCAGCAGCTTGGGACAAAACAATCAGCCCCAGCATTTT. Protein: CASSLGQNNQPQHF.

The chain carries TRBV5-8 and TRBJ2-5; tentative D call: TRBD1 (5 bases). V lost 4 bases and J lost 4, with 17 bases in between. This CDR3 contains 15 residues. Germline V gene data show CDR1 as SGHTS and CDR2 as YDEGEE. CDR3 in amino acids: CASSHGAGKGETQYF. In DNA form, the CDR3 reads TGTGCCAGCAGCCATGGGGCAGGGAAAGGAGAGACCCAGTACTTC.

The chain has TRBV4-1 and TRBJ2-7; D gene unclear. The CDR3 consists of 15 residues. Germline CDR1 reads MGHRA; CDR2 reads YSYEKL. Trimming shortened V by 1 base and J by 2 bases, and 12 bases separated the two germline ends. CDR3 protein: CASSQAMAVTYEQYF. DNA for the CDR3: TGCGCCAGCAGCCAAGCGATGGCAGTTACCTACGAGCAGTACTTC.

This clone was counted a few times. V is TRBV10-3 and J is TRBJ2-1; D perhaps matches TRBD2 (7 bases). With 3 bases removed from V and 5 bases from J, the gap between germline ends came to 17 bases. Looked up from germline, CDR1 is ENHRY and CDR2 is SYGVKD. The CDR3 consists of 16 residues. The CDR3 region has the DNA TGTGCCATCAGTGACGGGAAGGGGGGGCCGAACAATGAGCAGTTCTTC. Translated: CAISDGKGGPNNEQFF.

The chain uses TRBV3-1 (or the pseudogene TRBV3-2) and TRBJ2-3; TRBD2 matches at 15 bases. The CDR3 extends over 16 amino acids. V shed 3 bases and J 6 bases; nucleotides not matched to a gene: 4. Germline lookup yields CDR1 LGHDT and CDR2 YNNKEL (reference sequence). The CDR3 protein is CASSHGLAGGPDTQYF. CDR3 bases: TGTGCCAGCAGCCACGGACTAGCGGGGGGGCCGGATACGCAGTATTTT.

The V gene is TRBV19, the J gene TRBJ1-5, with 7 nucleotides matching TRBD1. The ends lost 4 bases at V and 5 bases at J; junction bases unmatched: 5. This CDR3 spans 14 amino acids. Per the germline V gene, CDR1 is LNHDA and CDR2 is SQIVND (reference sequence). CDR3 loop: CASSTGQLHQPQHF. CDR3 nucleotides: TGTGCCAGTAGTACGGGACAGCTGCATCAGCCCCAGCATTTT.

The J gene is TRBJ2-1, the V gene TRBV9; 7 nucleotides match TRBD2. The V and J ends lost 4 bases and 0 bases, in that order; junction bases with no gene match: 4. Germline V lookup: CDR1 SGDLS, CDR2 YYNGEE. The CDR3 sequence is 15 residues long. The CDR3 protein is CASSPRGSSYNEQFF. The CDR3 nucleotides read TGTGCCAGCAGCCCGCGGGGGAGCTCCTACAATGAGCAGTTCTTC.

V usage is TRBV5-1 and J usage is TRBJ1-2; D is possibly TRBD1 (5 bases). V was trimmed by 4 bases and J by 7 bases, leaving 11 bases between them. The CDR3 covers 12 residues. CDR1 and CDR2 from the germline V gene are SGHRS and YFSETQ. CDR3 nucleotides: TGCGCCAGCAGCCCGGACATCGGTGGCTACACCTTC. Its protein product is CASSPDIGGYTF.